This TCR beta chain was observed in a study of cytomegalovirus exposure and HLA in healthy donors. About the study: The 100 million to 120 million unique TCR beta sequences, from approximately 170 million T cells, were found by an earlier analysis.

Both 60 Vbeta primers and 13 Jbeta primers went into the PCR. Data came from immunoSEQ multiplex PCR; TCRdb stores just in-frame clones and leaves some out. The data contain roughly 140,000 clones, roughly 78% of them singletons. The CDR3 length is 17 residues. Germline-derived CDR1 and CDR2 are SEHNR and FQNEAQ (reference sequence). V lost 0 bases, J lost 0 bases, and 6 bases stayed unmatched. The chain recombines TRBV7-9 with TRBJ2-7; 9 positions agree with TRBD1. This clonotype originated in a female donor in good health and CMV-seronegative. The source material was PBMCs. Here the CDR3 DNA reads TGTGCCAGCAGCTTAGCGGGCACAGGGGGCCTCTCCTACGAGCAGTACTTC. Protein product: CASSLAGTGGLSYEQYF.